One sample yielded the 12 T cell receptor beta chains listed below, sequenced in a study of lymphopenia after photon versus proton radiotherapy. The assay was immunoSEQ multiplex PCR, and TCRdb's table has in-frame clones only and misses some. This table holds 70,000 to 95,000 clones, 80% to 90% found once. The starting material was peripheral blood, obtained from a patient treated with proton-based radiotherapy. The receptor source for this set is a man in his 60s with pancreatic cancer.

The genes are TRBV6-5 and TRBJ2-2, with 12 bases lining up with TRBD2. There are 15 residues in the CDR3. In germline, CDR1 is MNHEY, CDR2 SVGAGI. The V segment lost 7 bases and the J segment 6 bases; nucleotides outside the gene matches: 6. The CDR3 protein is CASTGLAGIPGELFF. CDR3 in DNA: TGTGCCAGCACTGGACTAGCGGGAATCCCCGGGGAGCTGTTTTTT.

The chain links TRBV7-9 to TRBJ2-1; TRBD2 agrees at 12 bases. Trimming cost V 3 bases and J 5 bases; bases outside gene matches: 14. The CDR3 has 19 amino acids. Germline values: CDR1 SEHNR, CDR2 FQNEAQ (reference sequence). CDR3 coding DNA: TGTGCCAGCAGCTTTCCCGGGACTAGCGGGCAAGGGAGAAACAATGAGCAGTTCTTC. It is translated as CASSFPGTSGQGRNNEQFF.

The CDR3 DNA follows: TGCGCCAGCAGCCCCCGGGAGAACACCGGGGAGCTGTTTTTT. Encoded protein: CASSPRENTGELFF. The chain has TRBV4-1 and TRBJ2-2; D is possibly TRBD2 (5 bases). V shed 4 bases and J shed 1 base, with 7 bases lying between them. The CDR3 is 14 residues long. CDR1 MGHRA and CDR2 YSYEKL come from the germline V gene.

The CDR3 loop reads CASSQQTYNEQFF. The CDR3 DNA follows: TGTGCCAGCAGCCAACAGACCTACAATGAGCAGTTCTTC. The rearrangement joins TRBV4-2 to TRBJ2-1; unclear D gene. V lost 2 bases and J 2 bases, leaving 4 bases between the germline ends. The CDR3 loop spans 13 amino acids. The V gene's germline CDR1 is LGHNA and CDR2 YNFKEQ.

This rearrangement joins TRBV28 to TRBJ1-1; D uncertain. Germline-derived CDR1 and CDR2 are MDHEN and SYDVKM. Trimming pared 1 base from V and 3 bases from J, leaving 21 bases between. The CDR3 is 18 amino acids. This chain's CDR3 is CASSLLARWVPRDTEAFF. CDR3 nucleotides: TGTGCCAGCAGTTTATTAGCCAGGTGGGTTCCGAGAGACACTGAAGCTTTCTTT.

The chain carries TRBV6-1 and TRBJ1-5; 9 nucleotides line up with TRBD1. Losses at the gene ends were 2 bases for V and 7 bases for J; bases not matched to a gene: 9. The CDR3 sequence is 16 residues long. Germline V lookup: CDR1 MNHNS, CDR2 SASEGT. The CDR3: CASSENGQGLGQPQHF. The CDR3 nucleotides read TGTGCCAGCAGTGAAAATGGACAGGGGTTAGGCCAGCCCCAGCATTTT.

The J gene is TRBJ2-5, the V gene TRBV4-3, with 13 bases aligning to TRBD2. The J segment lost 2 bases and the V segment lost 3 bases, leaving 9 bases of the junction unmatched. CDR1 and CDR2 (germline): LGHNA, YSLEER. CDR3 length: 18 residues. CDR3 region: CASSHRLAGGEGQETQYF. DNA for the CDR3: TGCGCCAGCAGCCACCGACTAGCGGGAGGCGAAGGTCAAGAGACCCAGTACTTC.

The gene calls are TRBV29-1 and TRBJ2-3; possibly TRBD2 for D (6 bases). V dropped 1 base and J dropped 10 bases, with 15 bases sitting between them. The CDR3 consists of 13 residues. Germline CDR1 is SQVTM and CDR2 is ANQGSEA. The CDR3 loop reads CSVEAGGISPQYF. The DNA of the CDR3 is TGCAGCGTTGAAGCAGGAGGGATCTCTCCGCAGTATTTT.

The genes are TRBV6-1 and TRBJ2-1; the D is unclear. The V end lost 1 base, the J end lost 7 bases, and 26 bases lay between the germline ends. Germline V gene data show CDR1 as MNHNS and CDR2 as SASEGT. The CDR3 loop spans 19 amino acids. The CDR3 sequence: CASSEEGILTWLGSNEQFF. The DNA for the CDR3 is TGTGCCAGCAGTGAAGAAGGAATCCTGACTTGGCTAGGGTCAAATGAGCAGTTCTTC.

The chain employs TRBV6-1 and TRBJ1-3; D remains ambiguous. CDR3 length equals 12 residues. Deletions cut 6 bases from V and 6 bases from J, with 9 bases between. Germline CDR1 and CDR2: MNHNS and SASEGT. CDR3 loop: CASSAVINTIYF. Here the CDR3 DNA reads TGTGCCAGCAGCGCCGTGATAAACACCATATATTTT.

J is TRBJ2-3 and V is TRBV6-6; D is unclear. This CDR3 has 15 residues. The germline V and J ends were trimmed by 7 bases and 0 bases, with 14 bases remaining between them. The germline CDR1 and CDR2 sequences are MNHNY and SVGAGI (reference sequence). The CDR3 DNA sequence: TGTGCCAGCATTCTCGACTTTTCTAGCACAGATACGCAGTATTTT. This encodes CASILDFSSTDTQYF.

This chain links TRBV2 with TRBJ2-3, with 14 bases that match TRBD2. This CDR3 is 15 amino acids long. Germline V CDR1 and CDR2: SNHLY, FYNNEI. V lost 6 bases and J lost 1; bases outside the gene matches: 0. The CDR3 loop is CASRGLAGGTDTQYF. As DNA, the CDR3 is TGTGCCAGCAGGGGACTAGCGGGGGGCACAGATACGCAGTATTTT.